One and the same sample provided the 19 T cell receptor beta chains below, sequenced in a study of regulatory T cells in long-lasting Graves disease. TCR beta libraries were built with iRepertoire HTBI primers and Arm-PCR of CDR3 regions. TCRdb recomputed calls from the multiplex PCR reads with MiXCR, one row per CDR3 protein. This table has about 450,000 distinct CDR3 sequences, 13% to 15% appearing once. Time point of the sample: newly diagnosed GD, antithyroid drugs for less than 3 months. Researchers made the TCR library from RNA that was extracted from PBMCs. In addition, the sample was reused for a study of T cells in Graves' hyperthyroidism and ophthalmopathy.

The sequenced sample was peripheral blood mononuclear cells (PBMCs), obtained at new diagnosis, from a patient treated with antithyroid drugs. The receptors come from a woman in her 50s with Graves disease.

The rearrangement links TRBV29-1 to TRBJ1-2; 8 bases map to TRBD1. Germline values: CDR1 SQVTM, CDR2 ANQGSEA. J gave up 7 bases and V 5 bases, and 9 bases lay outside the gene matches. The CDR3 has 13 residues. In DNA form, the CDR3 reads TGCAGCGTTACGGACAGGGTCGAGGGTGGCTACACCTTC. Translating gives CSVTDRVEGGYTF.

The chain combines TRBV9 with TRBJ2-1; 10 nucleotides agree with TRBD2. The J segment lost 5 bases and the V segment lost 2 bases, leaving 4 bases of the junction unmatched. The CDR3 totals 15 residues. Germline loops: CDR1 SGDLS, CDR2 YYNGEE. Here the CDR3 reads CASSVRLAGHNEQFF. CDR3 bases: TGTGCCAGCAGCGTTCGACTAGCGGGTCACAATGAGCAGTTCTTC.

Many counts were recorded for this clonotype. The chain is built from TRBV30 and TRBJ2-4; D may be TRBD1 or TRBD2 (5 bases each). The germline V gene has CDR1 GTSNPN and CDR2 SVGIG (reference sequence). This CDR3 region has 16 residues. V lost 0 bases and J lost 0, with 12 bases in between. The DNA for the CDR3 is TGTGCCTGGAGTGTACGGGACCTGATAGCCAAAAACATTCAGTACTTC. Its translation: CAWSVRDLIAKNIQYF.

This clonotype was detected many times. The chain has TRBV7-9 and TRBJ2-1; unclear D gene. V was pared by 4 bases and J by 0 bases, with 13 bases between. The CDR3 contains 16 residues. Germline loops: CDR1 SEHNR, CDR2 FQNEAQ (reference sequence). CDR3 residues: CASSSARSSSYNEQFF. The CDR3 DNA reads TGTGCCAGCAGCTCCGCCCGCTCTAGCTCCTACAATGAGCAGTTCTTC.

This clonotype was detected many times. The chain is built from TRBV28 and TRBJ2-3, with TRBD2 matching 8 bases. J lost 5 bases, V lost 1 base, and 5 bases had no gene match. The CDR3 consists of 15 residues. Germline CDR1 MDHEN, CDR2 SYDVKM. The CDR3 region is CASSLFSLAGDTQYF. The CDR3 DNA sequence: TGTGCCAGCAGTTTATTCAGTCTAGCGGGAGATACGCAGTATTTT.

This clonotype was seen a few times. This chain links TRBV9 with TRBJ2-5; TRBD1 aligns across 7 bases. Germline V gene data show CDR1 as SGDLS and CDR2 as YYNGEE. This CDR3 is built from 14 residues. V lost 3 bases, J lost 3 bases, and 5 bases stayed unmatched. The CDR3, as DNA: TGTGCCAGCAGCGCGAGGGACAGAGAAGAGACCCAGTACTTC. It specifies CASSARDREETQYF.

The sample holds many counts of this clonotype. The chain couples TRBV28 to TRBJ2-5; 7 positions agree with TRBD2. The germline V gene encodes CDR1 MDHEN and CDR2 SYDVKM. V shed 3 bases and J 5 bases; nucleotides not matched to a gene: 6. The CDR3 consists of 14 residues. The CDR3 nucleotides are TGTGCCAGCAGTTTGGGGGGGGTCCGGGAGACCCAGTACTTC. It yields the protein CASSLGGVRETQYF.

This clonotype was counted only a few times. The rearrangement joins TRBV7-3 to TRBJ2-1, with 9 nucleotides matching TRBD1. This CDR3 contains 15 residues. The germline V gene encodes CDR1 SGHTA and CDR2 FQGTGA. V gave up 5 bases and J gave up 4 bases; unmatched junction bases: 6. The DNA for the CDR3 is TGTGCCAGCAGCGTGGACAGGGGCTCTTACAATGAGCAGTTCTTC. Encoded protein: CASSVDRGSYNEQFF.

The rearrangement links TRBV4-2 to TRBJ2-3, with D possibly being TRBD2 (5 bases). Germline V gene data show CDR1 as LGHNA and CDR2 as YNFKEQ. Trimming left V 0 bases short and J 0 bases short, with 7 bases between. The CDR3 has 15 residues. The CDR3 region is CASSQDKRSTDTQYF. Here the CDR3 DNA reads TGTGCCAGCAGCCAAGATAAGCGGAGCACAGATACGCAGTATTTT.

This clonotype occurred a few times. The rearrangement links TRBV6-2 or TRBV6-3 to TRBJ2-3; 9 positions agree with TRBD1. The CDR3 sequence is 15 residues long. The V gene end was trimmed by 6 bases and the J gene end by 2 bases; junction bases not matched to a gene: 6. CDR1 and CDR2 (germline): MNHEY, SVGEGT. DNA for the CDR3: TGTGCCAGCAGGGGGACAGGGTATATCACAGATACGCAGTATTTT. It specifies CASRGTGYITDTQYF.

This clonotype came up a few times. The chain recombines TRBV7-2 with TRBJ2-1; D remains unclear. CDR3 length equals 14 residues. The germline V and J ends were trimmed by 1 base and 6 bases, with 10 bases remaining between them. The germline CDR1 and CDR2 sequences are SGHTA and FQGNSA. CDR3 loop: CASSLGLVTNEQFF. Written as DNA, the CDR3 is TGTGCCAGCAGCTTAGGCCTAGTAACCAATGAGCAGTTCTTC.

This clonotype has a count of ten or more. This chain links TRBV2 with TRBJ2-1; a possible D gene is TRBD1 (5 bases). The CDR3 length is 12 residues. CDR1 and CDR2 from the germline V gene are SNHLY and FYNNEI. V was trimmed by 8 bases and J by 9 bases, leaving 14 bases between them. CDR3 DNA: TGTGCCAGCTGGAGAGCAGGGTTTGAGCAGTTCTTC. Protein: CASWRAGFEQFF.

This clonotype was seen at least ten times. The V gene is TRBV18, the J gene TRBJ1-4; D call uncertain. Trimming took off 6 bases at V and 3 bases at J, with 11 bases between the two ends. Looked up from germline, CDR1 is KGHSH and CDR2 is LQKENI. The CDR3 is 14 residues long. The CDR3 is CASSRIQANEKLFF. In DNA, the CDR3 is TGTGCCAGCTCGAGGATTCAAGCTAATGAAAAACTGTTTTTT.

The sample holds a few counts of this clonotype. The gene calls are TRBV14 and TRBJ1-2; a weak D match, TRBD1 (6 bases). CDR3 length: 15 amino acids. The germline V gene has CDR1 SGHDN and CDR2 FVKESK. Trimming took 4 bases from V and 2 from J, leaving 14 bases between them. The DNA of the CDR3 is TGTGCCAGCAGCCTCGCCCCGACAGGAAACTATGGCTACACCTTC. Translating gives CASSLAPTGNYGYTF. The full variable domain, with the rest looked up from reference TRBV14 and TRBJ1-2, is EAGVTQFPSHSVIEKGQTVTLRCDPISGHDNLYWYRRVMGKEIKFLLHFVKESKQDESGMPNNRFLAERTGGTYSTLKVQPAELEDSGVYFCASSLAPTGNYGYTFGSGTRLTVV.

At least ten counts were recorded for this clonotype. The V call is TRBV13, the J call TRBJ2-2, with TRBD2 matching over 8 bases. This CDR3 has 15 residues. J was trimmed by 6 bases and V by 5 bases; bases with no gene match: 8. Germline V lookup: CDR1 PRHDT, CDR2 FYEKMQ (reference sequence). CDR3 loop: CASSPTSAVSGELFF. The CDR3 DNA reads TGTGCCAGCAGCCCGACTAGCGCCGTCTCCGGGGAGCTGTTTTTT.

Ten or more counts support this clonotype. This sequence joins TRBV18 and TRBJ2-7; 11 positions match TRBD2. V dropped 3 bases and J dropped 5; count of bases not matched to a gene: 6. Per the germline V gene, CDR1 is KGHSH and CDR2 is LQKENI. This CDR3 is built from 15 residues. The CDR3 DNA is TGTGCCAGCTCACCGATGGGACTAGCGGACCACGAGCAGTACTTC. Translating gives CASSPMGLADHEQYF.

This clonotype was detected only a few times. CDR3 DNA: TGTGCCTGGAGTAGGAGTGTAGGACCCCTTCTAAACATTCAGTACTTC. Protein product: CAWSRSVGPLLNIQYF. The V call is TRBV30, the J call TRBJ2-4; D is unclear. The CDR3 contains 16 residues. Germline V gene lookup returns CDR1 GTSNPN and CDR2 SVGIG (reference sequence). Trimming took 2 bases from V and 6 from J, leaving 20 bases between them.

This clonotype came up a few times. This sequence joins TRBV7-2 and TRBJ2-7; 13 bases match TRBD2. From germline, CDR1 is SGHTA and CDR2 FQGNSA. The CDR3 length is 15 residues. The J segment lost 4 bases and the V segment lost 4 bases, leaving 4 bases of the junction unmatched. The CDR3 reads CASSSGTSGVYEQYF. The CDR3 bases are TGTGCCAGCAGCTCAGGGACTAGCGGGGTGTACGAGCAGTACTTC.

CDR3 sequence: CASSYGRTNEQFF. The CDR3 bases are TGTGCCAGCAGTTACGGCCGGACCAATGAGCAGTTCTTC. The rearrangement joins TRBV6-2 or TRBV6-3 to TRBJ2-1; no definite D call. This CDR3 has 13 amino acids. Germline loops: CDR1 MNHEY, CDR2 SVGEGT. Trimming removed 2 bases from V and 6 bases from J, with 8 bases in between.